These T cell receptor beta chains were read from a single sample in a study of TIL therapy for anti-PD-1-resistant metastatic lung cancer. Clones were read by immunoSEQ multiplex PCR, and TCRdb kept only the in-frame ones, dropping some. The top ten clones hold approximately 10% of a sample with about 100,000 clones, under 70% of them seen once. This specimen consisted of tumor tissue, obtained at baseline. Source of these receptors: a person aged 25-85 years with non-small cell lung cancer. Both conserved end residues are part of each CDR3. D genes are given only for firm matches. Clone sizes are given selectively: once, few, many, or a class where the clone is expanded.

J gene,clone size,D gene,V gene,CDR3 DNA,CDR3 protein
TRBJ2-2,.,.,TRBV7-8,TGTGCCAGCAGCTTCCGGGACACCTTAGGCGGGGAGCTGTTTTTT,CASSFRDTLGGELFF
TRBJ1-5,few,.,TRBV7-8,TGTGCCAGCAGCTTAGTACCAGGTCAGCCCCAGCATTTT,CASSLVPGQPQHF
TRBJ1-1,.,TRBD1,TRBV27,TGTGCCAGTCGCGGAAGGGGGCGAAACACTGAAGCTTTCTTT,CASRGRGRNTEAFF
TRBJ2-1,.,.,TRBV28,TGTGCCAGCAGTTTGTCCGGACAGTCGACCCACAATGAGCAGTTCTTC,CASSLSGQSTHNEQFF
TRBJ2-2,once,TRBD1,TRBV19,TGTGCCAGTAGTATAAGGACAGGGGCGAACACCGGGGAGCTGTTTTTT,CASSIRTGANTGELFF
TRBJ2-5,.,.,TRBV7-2,TGTGCCAGCAACTCGCTCGGGGCAGGGAGGACCCAGTACTTC,CASNSLGAGRTQYF
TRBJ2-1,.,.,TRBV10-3,TGTGCCATCACCTCCTCACTTTACAATGAGCAGTTCTTC,CAITSSLYNEQFF
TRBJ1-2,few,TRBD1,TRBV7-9,TGTGCCAGCAGCTCGGGACAGGGGTTCGGCTACACCTTC,CASSSGQGFGYTF
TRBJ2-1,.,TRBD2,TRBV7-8,TGTGCCAGCAGCTCCCAACCGGGACTAAGGGACGAGCAGTTCTTC,CASSSQPGLRDEQFF
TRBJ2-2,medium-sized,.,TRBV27,TGTGCCAGCAGTTTAGGGCAGGGGGGTAACACCGGGGAGCTGTTTTTT,CASSLGQGGNTGELFF
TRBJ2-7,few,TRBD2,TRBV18,TGTGCCAGCTCACGGGGGGGAGCGGGGACCGACGAGCAGTACTTC,CASSRGGAGTDEQYF
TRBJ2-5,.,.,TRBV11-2,TGTGCCAGCAGCTTAGCGAGTCTAGAGACCCAGTACTTC,CASSLASLETQYF
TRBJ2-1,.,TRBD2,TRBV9,TGTGCCAGCAGCACCGCCGGACTAGCCTTTGAGCAGTTCTTC,CASSTAGLAFEQFF
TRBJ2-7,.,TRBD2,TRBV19,TGTGCCAGTATGCGCTCGGGAGGGACCTACGAGCAGTACTTC,CASMRSGGTYEQYF
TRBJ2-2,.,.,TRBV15,TGTGCCACCAGCAGTTGGGGGGCCCACGGGGAGCTGTTTTTT,CATSSWGAHGELFF
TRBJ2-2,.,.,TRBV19,TGTGCCAGTATTCAGGGAAAGGAGCTGTTTTTT,CASIQGKELFF
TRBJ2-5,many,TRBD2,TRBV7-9,TGTGCCAGCAGCCCAGGTTTCGGGGGGGGATCGGGAGAGACCCAGTACTTC,CASSPGFGGGSGETQYF
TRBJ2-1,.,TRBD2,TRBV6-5,TGTGCCAGCAGCCCACTAGCGGGGGGGCGAGATGAGCAGTTCTTC,CASSPLAGGRDEQFF
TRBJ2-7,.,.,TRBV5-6,TGTGCCAGCAGCTTGGTCGGATCCTACGAGCAGTACTTC,CASSLVGSYEQYF
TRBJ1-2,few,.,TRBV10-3,TGTGCCATCAGTGAGTCGGTGGGCAGGTGGAACTATGGCTACACCTTC,CAISESVGRWNYGYTF
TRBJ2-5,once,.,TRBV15,TGTGCCACCAGCAGAGGGCAAGAGACCCAGTACTTC,CATSRGQETQYF
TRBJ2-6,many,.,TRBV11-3,TGTGCCAGCTCGGACTCTGGGGCCAACGTCCTGACTTTC,CASSDSGANVLTF
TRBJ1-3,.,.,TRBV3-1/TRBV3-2,TGTGCCAGCAGCCCGGGACAAGGAAACACCATATATTTT,CASSPGQGNTIYF
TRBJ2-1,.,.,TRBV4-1,TGCGCCAGCAGCCAAGATTCCGGCAATCACAATGAGCAGTTCTTC,CASSQDSGNHNEQFF
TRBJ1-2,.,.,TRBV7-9,TGTGCCAGCAGCTTAGAAGGGGTCGTCGTCTATGGCTACACCTTC,CASSLEGVVVYGYTF
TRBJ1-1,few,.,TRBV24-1,TGTGCCACCAGTGATTTTGAGGGGACTGAAGCTTTCTTT,CATSDFEGTEAFF
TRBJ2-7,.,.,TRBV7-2,TGTGCCAGCAGCTTGAGGGACTTGTCCTACGAGCAGTACTTC,CASSLRDLSYEQYF
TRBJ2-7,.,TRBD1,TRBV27,TGTGCCAGCAGTTGGGGACAGGGGGACGAGCAGTACTTC,CASSWGQGDEQYF
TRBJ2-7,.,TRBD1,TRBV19,TGTGCCAGTGGTACAGGGGGCTCCTACGAGCAGTACTTC,CASGTGGSYEQYF
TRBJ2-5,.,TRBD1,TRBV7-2,TGTGCCAGCAGCTCCTACAGGGGGCCCGAGACCCAGTACTTC,CASSSYRGPETQYF
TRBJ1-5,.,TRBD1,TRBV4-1,TGCGCCAGCAGCCAAGGGACCGGGACAGGGAATCAGCCCCAGCATTTT,CASSQGTGTGNQPQHF
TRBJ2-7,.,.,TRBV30,TGTGCCTGGAGTGCCAACTACGAGCAGTACTTC,CAWSANYEQYF
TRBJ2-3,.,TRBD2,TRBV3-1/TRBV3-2,TGTGCCAGCAGCCCGACTAGCGGAAGCACAGATACGCAGTATTTT,CASSPTSGSTDTQYF
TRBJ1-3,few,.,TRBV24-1,TGTGCCACCAGTGATGGCCGGGCAAACTTCGGGGACACCATATATTTT,CATSDGRANFGDTIYF
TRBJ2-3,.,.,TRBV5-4,TGTGCCAGCAGCTTGGAGCTGAACGCGGCAGATACGCAGTATTTT,CASSLELNAADTQYF
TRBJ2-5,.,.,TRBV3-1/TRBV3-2,TGTGCCAGCAGCCGAGAGACCCAGTACTTC,CASSRETQYF
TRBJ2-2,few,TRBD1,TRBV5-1,TGCGCCAGCAGCGTGGACAGGGGGCCTTGGAACACCGGGGAGCTGTTTTTT,CASSVDRGPWNTGELFF
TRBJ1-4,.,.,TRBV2,TGTGCCAGCAGGGCCGAGAGTTCAACTAATGAAAAACTGTTTTTT,CASRAESSTNEKLFF
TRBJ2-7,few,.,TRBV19,TGTGCCAGTAGCTCCGACTACGAGCAGTACTTC,CASSSDYEQYF
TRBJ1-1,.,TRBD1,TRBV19,TGTGCCAGTAGTCCAGGGGACAGAATGAACACTGAAGCTTTCTTT,CASSPGDRMNTEAFF
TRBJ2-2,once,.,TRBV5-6,TGTGCCAGCAGAGAGGGGCCGAACACCGGGGAGCTGTTTTTT,CASREGPNTGELFF
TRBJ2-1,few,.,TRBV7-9,TGTGCCAGCAGCCTACAAGGGGGGGCGACGACCCAGCAGTTCTTC,CASSLQGGATTQQFF
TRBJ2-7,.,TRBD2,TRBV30,TGTGCCTGGAGTCCCCGGGGCGGCGGGAGTTCCTACGAGCAGTACTTC,CAWSPRGGGSSYEQYF
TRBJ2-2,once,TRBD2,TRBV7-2,TGTGCCAGCAGCTACAAGGGGGTTAGCGGGAGCGGGGTAACCGGGGAGCTGTTTTTT,CASSYKGVSGSGVTGELFF
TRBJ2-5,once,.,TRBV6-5,TGTGCCAGCAGTCGCGTTAGCGGCCAAGAGACCCAGTACTTC,CASSRVSGQETQYF
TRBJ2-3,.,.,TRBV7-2,TGTGCCAGCAGCTCCTTTACAGATACGCAGTATTTT,CASSSFTDTQYF
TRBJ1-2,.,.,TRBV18,TGTGCCAGCTCGGGTTCCCGAGGAGGCTATGGCTACACCTTC,CASSGSRGGYGYTF
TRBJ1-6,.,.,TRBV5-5,TGTGCCAGCAGCTTGGAGGGGAATAATTCACCCCTCCACTTT,CASSLEGNNSPLHF
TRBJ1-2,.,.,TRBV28,TGTGCCAGCAGACCCCGGGGGGAGGGCTATGGCTACACCTTC,CASRPRGEGYGYTF
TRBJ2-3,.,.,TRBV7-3,TGTGCCAGCAGCTTCGGGTCGGGAGTCACAGATACGCAGTATTTT,CASSFGSGVTDTQYF
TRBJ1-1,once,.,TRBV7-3,TGTGCCAGCAGCTTAAACGGACAGAACACTGAAGCTTTCTTT,CASSLNGQNTEAFF
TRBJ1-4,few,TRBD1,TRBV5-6,TGTGCCAGCAGATTTACAGGGGCGGCTAATGAAAAACTGTTTTTT,CASRFTGAANEKLFF
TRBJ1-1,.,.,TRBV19,TGTGCCAGTAGTACCCCCGGACAGAACACTGAAGCTTTCTTT,CASSTPGQNTEAFF
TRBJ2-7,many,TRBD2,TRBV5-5,TGTGCCAACAGTACTAGCGGCAGCTCCTACGAGCAGTACTTC,CANSTSGSSYEQYF